This T cell receptor (beta chain) derives from a study of long-term antiretroviral therapy in people with HIV. About the research overall: Initial samples were collected about a decade before the 2015 immediate-ART recommendation.

Findings and caveats of the study: Compared with controls, HIV repertoires showed narrower CDR3 length ranges.

Samples were assayed with immunoSEQ v3.0 at survey level. Sequencing set out to capture about 35,000-55,000 T-cell genomes per sample. Sequencing used immunoSEQ multiplex PCR; TCRdb keeps in-frame clones, though not all of them. This table holds 7,000 to 9,500 clones, around 79% found once. V lost 1 base, J lost 1 base, and 7 bases lay in between. The CDR3 has 14 residues. Germline V gene sequence: CDR1 MNHEY, CDR2 SMNVEV (reference sequence). Cryopreserved PBMC samples of about 0.9-10 million cells were used for DNA extraction. A note on this clone: Its antigen is as yet unknown.

The input for sequencing was unsorted PBMCs, taken 0.1 years after starting antiretroviral therapy. The chain recombines TRBV27 with TRBJ1-1; tentatively, D is TRBD1 (5 bases). The sequence derives from a man aged 40-49 years with HIV. The CDR3 reads CASSLYQGNTEAFF. For the CDR3, the DNA is TGTGCCAGCAGTTTATATCAGGGGAACACTGAAGCTTTCTTT.